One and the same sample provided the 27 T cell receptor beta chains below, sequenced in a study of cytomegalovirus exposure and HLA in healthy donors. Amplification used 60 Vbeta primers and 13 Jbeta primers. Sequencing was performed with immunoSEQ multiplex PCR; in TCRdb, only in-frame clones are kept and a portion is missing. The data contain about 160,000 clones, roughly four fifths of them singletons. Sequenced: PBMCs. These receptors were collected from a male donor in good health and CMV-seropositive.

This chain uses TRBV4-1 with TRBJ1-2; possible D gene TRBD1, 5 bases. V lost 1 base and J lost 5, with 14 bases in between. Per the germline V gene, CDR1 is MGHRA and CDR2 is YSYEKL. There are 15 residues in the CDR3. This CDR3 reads CASSQGQSLNYGYTF. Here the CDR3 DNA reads TGCGCCAGCAGCCAAGGACAGTCGCTCAATTATGGCTACACCTTC.

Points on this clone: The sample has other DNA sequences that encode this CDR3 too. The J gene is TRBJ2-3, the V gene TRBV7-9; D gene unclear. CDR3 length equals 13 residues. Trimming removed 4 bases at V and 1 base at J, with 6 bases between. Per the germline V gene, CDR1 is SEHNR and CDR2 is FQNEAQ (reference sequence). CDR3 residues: CASSSRGTDTQYF. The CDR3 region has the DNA TGTGCCAGCAGCTCCCGGGGCACAGATACGCAGTATTTT.

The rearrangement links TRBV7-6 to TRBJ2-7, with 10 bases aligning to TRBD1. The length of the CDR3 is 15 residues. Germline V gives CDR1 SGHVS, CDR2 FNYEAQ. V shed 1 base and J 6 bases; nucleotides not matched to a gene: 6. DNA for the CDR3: TGTGCCAGCAGCTTAGTGAGACAGGGGGCAGGCGAGCAGTACTTC. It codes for CASSLVRQGAGEQYF.

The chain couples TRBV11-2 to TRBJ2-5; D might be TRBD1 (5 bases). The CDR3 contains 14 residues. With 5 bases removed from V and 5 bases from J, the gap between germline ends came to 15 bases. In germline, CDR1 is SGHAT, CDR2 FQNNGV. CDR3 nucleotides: TGTGCCAGCAGCCCCCCCGGATCAGGGGAGACCCAGTACTTC. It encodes CASSPPGSGETQYF.

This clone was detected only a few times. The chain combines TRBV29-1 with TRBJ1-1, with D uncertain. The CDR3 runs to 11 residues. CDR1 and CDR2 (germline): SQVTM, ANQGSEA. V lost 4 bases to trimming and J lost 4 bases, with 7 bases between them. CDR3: CSVGGSTEAFF. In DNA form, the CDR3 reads TGCAGCGTTGGCGGGAGCACTGAAGCTTTCTTT.

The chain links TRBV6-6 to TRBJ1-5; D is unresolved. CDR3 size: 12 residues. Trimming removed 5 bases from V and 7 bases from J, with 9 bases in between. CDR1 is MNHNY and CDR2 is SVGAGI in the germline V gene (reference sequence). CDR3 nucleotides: TGTGCCAGCAGTGAGAGAGTCCAGCCCCAGCATTTT. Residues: CASSERVQPQHF.

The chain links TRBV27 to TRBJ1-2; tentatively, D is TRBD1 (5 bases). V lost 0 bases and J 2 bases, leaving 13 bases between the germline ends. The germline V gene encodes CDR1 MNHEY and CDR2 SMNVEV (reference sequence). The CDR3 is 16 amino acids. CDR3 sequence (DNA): TGTGCCAGCAGTTTATCCCGGAATGGGGGGAACTATGGCTACACCTTC. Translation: CASSLSRNGGNYGYTF.

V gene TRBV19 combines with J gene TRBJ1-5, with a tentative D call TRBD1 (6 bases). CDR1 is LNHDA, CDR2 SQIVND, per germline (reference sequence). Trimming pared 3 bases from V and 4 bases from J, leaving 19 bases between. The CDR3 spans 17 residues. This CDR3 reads CASSIPPYREWNQPQHF. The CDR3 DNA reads TGTGCCAGTAGTATCCCACCCTACAGGGAGTGGAATCAGCCCCAGCATTTT.

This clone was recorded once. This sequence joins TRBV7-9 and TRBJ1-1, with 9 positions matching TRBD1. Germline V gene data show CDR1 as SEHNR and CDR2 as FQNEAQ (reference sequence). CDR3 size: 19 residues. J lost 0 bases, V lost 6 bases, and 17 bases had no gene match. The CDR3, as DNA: TGTGCCAGCAGAGGTACAGGGGGCTCGGCCCTTGTCATGAACACTGAAGCTTTCTTT. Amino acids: CASRGTGGSALVMNTEAFF.

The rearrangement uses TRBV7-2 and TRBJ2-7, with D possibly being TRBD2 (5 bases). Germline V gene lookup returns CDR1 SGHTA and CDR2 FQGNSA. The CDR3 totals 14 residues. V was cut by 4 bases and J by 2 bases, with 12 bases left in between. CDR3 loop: CASSSGMTPYEQYF. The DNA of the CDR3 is TGTGCCAGCAGCTCCGGGATGACCCCCTACGAGCAGTACTTC. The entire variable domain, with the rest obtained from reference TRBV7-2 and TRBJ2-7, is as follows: GAGVSQSPSNKVTEKGKDVELRCDPISGHTALYWYRQSLGQGLEFLIYFQGNSAPDKSGLPSDRFSAERTGGSVSTLTIQRTQQEDSAVYLCASSSGMTPYEQYFGPGTRLTVT.

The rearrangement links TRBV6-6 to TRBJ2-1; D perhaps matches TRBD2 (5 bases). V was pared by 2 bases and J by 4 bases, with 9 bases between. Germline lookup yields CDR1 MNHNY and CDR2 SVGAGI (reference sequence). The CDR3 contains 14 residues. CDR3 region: CASSYREGYNEQFF. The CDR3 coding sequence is TGTGCCAGCAGTTACCGCGAGGGTTACAATGAGCAGTTCTTC.

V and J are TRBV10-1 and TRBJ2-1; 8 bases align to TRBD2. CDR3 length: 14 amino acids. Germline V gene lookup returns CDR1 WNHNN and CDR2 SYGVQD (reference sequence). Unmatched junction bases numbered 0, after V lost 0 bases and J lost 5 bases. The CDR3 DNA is TGCGCCAGCAGTGAGTCGGGACTAGACAATGAGCAGTTCTTC. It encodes CASSESGLDNEQFF.

The CDR3 DNA reads TGCGCCAGCAGCTTTGGGGCAGGGCTTCCCTACGAGCAGTACTTC. Translated: CASSFGAGLPYEQYF. The chain is built from TRBV5-1 and TRBJ2-7, with D possibly matching TRBD1 (5 bases). This CDR3 region has 15 residues. Trimming removed 2 bases at V and 2 bases at J, with 14 bases between. Germline CDR1 is SGHRS and CDR2 is YFSETQ.

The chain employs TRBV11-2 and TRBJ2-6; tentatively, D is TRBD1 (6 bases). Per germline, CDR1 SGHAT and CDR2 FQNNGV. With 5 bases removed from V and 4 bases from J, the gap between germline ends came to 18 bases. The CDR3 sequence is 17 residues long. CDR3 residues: CASSTPVTGSGANVLTF. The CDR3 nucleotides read TGTGCCAGCAGCACGCCCGTTACAGGGAGCGGGGCCAACGTCCTGACTTTC.

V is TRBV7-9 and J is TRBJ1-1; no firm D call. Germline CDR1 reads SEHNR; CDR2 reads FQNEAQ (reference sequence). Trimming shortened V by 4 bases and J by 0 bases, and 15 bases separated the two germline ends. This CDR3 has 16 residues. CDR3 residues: CASSSSGVRVNTEAFF. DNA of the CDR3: TGTGCCAGCAGCTCCAGTGGGGTGAGGGTGAACACTGAAGCTTTCTTT.

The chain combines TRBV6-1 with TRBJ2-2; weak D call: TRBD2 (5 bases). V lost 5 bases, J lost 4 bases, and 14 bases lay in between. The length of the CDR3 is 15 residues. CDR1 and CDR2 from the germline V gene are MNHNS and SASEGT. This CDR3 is CASSPLGSPTGELFF. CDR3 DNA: TGTGCCAGCAGTCCACTAGGGTCCCCCACCGGGGAGCTGTTTTTT.

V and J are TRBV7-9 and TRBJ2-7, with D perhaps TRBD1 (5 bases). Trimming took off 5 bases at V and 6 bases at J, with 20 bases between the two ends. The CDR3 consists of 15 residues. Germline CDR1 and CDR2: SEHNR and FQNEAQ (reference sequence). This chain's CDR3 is CASSLSAGSFGEQYF. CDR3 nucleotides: TGTGCCAGCAGCCTATCGGCAGGGTCCTTTGGCGAGCAGTACTTC.

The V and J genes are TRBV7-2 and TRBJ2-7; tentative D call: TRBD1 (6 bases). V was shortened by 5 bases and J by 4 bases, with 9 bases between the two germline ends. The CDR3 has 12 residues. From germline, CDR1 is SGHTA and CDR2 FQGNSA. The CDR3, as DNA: TGTGCCAGCAGCACAGGGTGGTACGAGCAGTACTTC. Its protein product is CASSTGWYEQYF.

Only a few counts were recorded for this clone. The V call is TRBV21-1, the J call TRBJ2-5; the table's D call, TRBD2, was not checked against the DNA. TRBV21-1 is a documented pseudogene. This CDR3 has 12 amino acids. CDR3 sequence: CASSVGQETQYF. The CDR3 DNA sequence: TGTGCCAGCAGCGTCGGCCAAGAGACCCAGTACTTC.

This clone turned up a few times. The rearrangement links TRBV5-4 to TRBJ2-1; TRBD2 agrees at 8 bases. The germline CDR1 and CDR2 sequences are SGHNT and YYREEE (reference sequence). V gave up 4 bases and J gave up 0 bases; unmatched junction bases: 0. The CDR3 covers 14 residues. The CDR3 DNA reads TGTGCCAGCAGCGCGGGGGGCTCCTACAATGAGCAGTTCTTC. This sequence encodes CASSAGGSYNEQFF.

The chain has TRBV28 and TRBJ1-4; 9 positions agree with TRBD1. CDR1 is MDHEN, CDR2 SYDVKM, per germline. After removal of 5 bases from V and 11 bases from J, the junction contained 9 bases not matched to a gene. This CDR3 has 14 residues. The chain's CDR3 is CASSPGTGSKKLFF. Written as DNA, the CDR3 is TGTGCCAGCAGTCCCGGGACAGGGAGTAAGAAACTGTTTTTT.

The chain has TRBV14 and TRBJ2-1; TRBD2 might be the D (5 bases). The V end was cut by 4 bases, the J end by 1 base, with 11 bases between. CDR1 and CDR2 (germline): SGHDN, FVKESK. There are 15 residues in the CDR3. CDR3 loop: CASSPPGFSYNEQFF. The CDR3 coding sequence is TGTGCCAGCAGCCCGCCGGGGTTTTCCTACAATGAGCAGTTCTTC. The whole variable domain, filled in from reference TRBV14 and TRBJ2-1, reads EAGVTQFPSHSVIEKGQTVTLRCDPISGHDNLYWYRRVMGKEIKFLLHFVKESKQDESGMPNNRFLAERTGGTYSTLKVQPAELEDSGVYFCASSPPGFSYNEQFFGPGTRLTVL.

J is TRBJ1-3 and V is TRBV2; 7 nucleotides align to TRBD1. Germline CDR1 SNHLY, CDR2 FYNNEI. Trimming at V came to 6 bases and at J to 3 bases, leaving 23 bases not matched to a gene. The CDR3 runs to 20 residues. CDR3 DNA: TGTGCCAGCAGCACCCCCCAAGGAGGGGGCGCGGGATTAGGTGGAAACACCATATATTTT. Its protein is CASSTPQGGGAGLGGNTIYF.

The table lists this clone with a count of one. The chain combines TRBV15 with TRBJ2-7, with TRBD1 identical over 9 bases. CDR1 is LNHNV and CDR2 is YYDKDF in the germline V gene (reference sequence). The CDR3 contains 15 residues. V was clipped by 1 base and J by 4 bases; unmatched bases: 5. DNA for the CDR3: TGTGCCACCAGCAGAGGAGCCGGGACAGGGTACGAGCAGTACTTC. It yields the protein CATSRGAGTGYEQYF.

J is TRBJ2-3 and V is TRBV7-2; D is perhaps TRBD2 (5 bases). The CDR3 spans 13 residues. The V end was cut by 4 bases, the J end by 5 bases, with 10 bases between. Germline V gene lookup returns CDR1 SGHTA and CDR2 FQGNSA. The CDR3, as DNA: TGTGCCAGCAGCTCGACTACTAGAGATACGCAGTATTTT. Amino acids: CASSSTTRDTQYF.

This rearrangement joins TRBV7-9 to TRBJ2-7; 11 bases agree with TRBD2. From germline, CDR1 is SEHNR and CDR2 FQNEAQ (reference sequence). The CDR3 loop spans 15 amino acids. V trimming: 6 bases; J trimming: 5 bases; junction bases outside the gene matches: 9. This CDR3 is CASRPIAGGYNEQYF. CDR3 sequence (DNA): TGTGCCAGCAGACCCATAGCGGGGGGGTATAACGAGCAGTACTTC.

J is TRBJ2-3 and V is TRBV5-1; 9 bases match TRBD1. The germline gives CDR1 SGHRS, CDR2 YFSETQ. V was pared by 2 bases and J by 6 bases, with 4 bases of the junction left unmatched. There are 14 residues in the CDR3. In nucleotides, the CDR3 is TGCGCCAGCAGCTTCCGGGACAGGGTTGATACGCAGTATTTT. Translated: CASSFRDRVDTQYF.